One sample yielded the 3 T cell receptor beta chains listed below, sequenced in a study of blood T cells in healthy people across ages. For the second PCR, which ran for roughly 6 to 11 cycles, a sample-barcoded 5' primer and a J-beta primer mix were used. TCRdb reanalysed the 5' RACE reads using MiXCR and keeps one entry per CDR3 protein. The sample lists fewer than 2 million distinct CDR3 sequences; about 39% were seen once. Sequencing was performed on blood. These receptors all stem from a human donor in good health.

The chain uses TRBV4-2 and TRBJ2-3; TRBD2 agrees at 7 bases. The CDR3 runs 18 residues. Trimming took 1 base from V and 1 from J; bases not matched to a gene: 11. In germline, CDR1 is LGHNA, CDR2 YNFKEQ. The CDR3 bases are TGTGCCAGCAGCCAAGGCCTAGCGGTGGCTCCTGGCACAGATACGCAGTATTTT. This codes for CASSQGLAVAPGTDTQYF.

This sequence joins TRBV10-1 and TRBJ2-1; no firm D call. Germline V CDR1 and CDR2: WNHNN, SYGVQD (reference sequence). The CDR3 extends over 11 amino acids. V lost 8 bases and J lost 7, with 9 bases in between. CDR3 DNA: TGCGCCAGCGTGAACCCAAATGAGCAGTTCTTC. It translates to CASVNPNEQFF.

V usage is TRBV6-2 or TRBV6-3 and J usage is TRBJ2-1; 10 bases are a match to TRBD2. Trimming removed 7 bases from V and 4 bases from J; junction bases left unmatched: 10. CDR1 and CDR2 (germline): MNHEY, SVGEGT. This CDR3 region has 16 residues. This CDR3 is CASTDRGLADYNEQFF. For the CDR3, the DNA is TGTGCCAGCACCGACCGCGGACTAGCGGATTACAATGAGCAGTTCTTC.